This T cell receptor (beta chain) was sequenced for a study of shared clonotypes between healthy human individuals. Here immunoSEQ multiplex PCR was the method, and the copy in TCRdb shows in-frame clones only, minus some. The sample carries over 2 million clones, around 95% recorded once. Nashville, Tennessee was home to all donors, each a Caucasian adult. This CDR3 spans 12 amino acids. Trimming stripped 7 bases from V and 1 base from J, with 8 bases between. The V gene's germline CDR1 is SNHLY and CDR2 FYNNEI. The clonotype originates from a man aged 18-30 years in good health. This rearrangement joins TRBV2 to TRBJ2-7; D gene unclear. The material sequenced was naive CD4+ T cells sorted from blood. Noted subset: CD45RA+ positively selected. The CDR3 protein is CASTLQSYEQYF. Here the CDR3 DNA reads TGTGCCAGCACTCTGCAGTCCTACGAGCAGTACTTC.